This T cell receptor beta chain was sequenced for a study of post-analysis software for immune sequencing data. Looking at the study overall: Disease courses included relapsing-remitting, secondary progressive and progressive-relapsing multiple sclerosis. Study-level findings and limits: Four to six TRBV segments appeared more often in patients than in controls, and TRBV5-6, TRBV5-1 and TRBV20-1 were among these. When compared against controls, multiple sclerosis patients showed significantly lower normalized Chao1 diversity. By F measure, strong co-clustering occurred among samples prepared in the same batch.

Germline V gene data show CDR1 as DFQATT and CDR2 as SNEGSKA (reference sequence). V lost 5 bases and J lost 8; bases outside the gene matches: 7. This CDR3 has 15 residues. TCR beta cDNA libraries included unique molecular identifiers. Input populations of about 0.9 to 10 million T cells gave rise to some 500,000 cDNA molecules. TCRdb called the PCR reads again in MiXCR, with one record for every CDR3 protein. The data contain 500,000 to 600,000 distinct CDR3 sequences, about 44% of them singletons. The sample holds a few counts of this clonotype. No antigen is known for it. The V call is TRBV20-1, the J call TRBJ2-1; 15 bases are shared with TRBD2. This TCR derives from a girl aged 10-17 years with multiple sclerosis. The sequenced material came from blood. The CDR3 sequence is CSAHQGLAGGDEQFF. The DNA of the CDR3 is TGCAGTGCTCACCAGGGACTAGCGGGAGGCGATGAGCAGTTCTTC.